This T cell receptor beta chain was recovered during a study of blood T cell repertoires in COVID-19. Study details: The analysed material was cDNA or gDNA that came from T cells, B-cell-depleted T cells, or PBMCs.

Method: immunoSEQ multiplex PCR; TCRdb's copy keeps in-frame clones and lacks some. Here the sample spans approximately 150,000 clones, roughly four fifths being singletons. The CDR3 sequence is 15 residues long. The V end lost 0 bases, the J end lost 1 base, and 10 bases lay between the germline ends. The germline V gene encodes CDR1 SGHRS and CDR2 YFSETQ. V and J are TRBV5-1 and TRBJ1-1; D perhaps matches TRBD1 (5 bases). The TCR was taken from a human donor with acute or convalescent COVID-19. The donor label of this sample is uncertain. The specimen sequenced was peripheral blood. CDR3 in amino acids: CASSLDVGRNTEAFF. CDR3 nucleotide sequence: TGCGCCAGCAGCTTGGATGTGGGGCGGAACACTGAAGCTTTCTTT.